Each of the 10 T cell receptor beta chains below was sequenced from the same sample in a study of blood T cells in healthy people across ages. Primers used in a second PCR of roughly 6 to 11 cycles were a sample-barcoded 5' primer and a J-beta primer mix. TCRdb recomputed calls from the 5' RACE reads with MiXCR, one row per CDR3 protein. The table has some 880,000 distinct CDR3 sequences, 35% to 40% seen once. Sequencing was done on a sample of blood. These receptors were taken from a man between 18 and 29 years old in good health.

This clonotype was found a few times. The genes are TRBV28 and TRBJ2-2; D possibly matches TRBD1 or TRBD2 (6 bases each). CDR3 length: 14 amino acids. V lost 6 bases and J 4 bases, leaving 12 bases between the germline ends. The germline V gene encodes CDR1 MDHEN and CDR2 SYDVKM. The CDR3 coding sequence is TGTGCCAGCAGGCCGGGGGCGCGCACCGGGGAGCTGTTTTTT. Translating it yields CASRPGARTGELFF. The variable domain in full, completed from reference TRBV28 and TRBJ2-2, reads DVKVTQSSRYLVKRTGEKVFLECVQDMDHENMFWYRQDPGLGLRLIYFSYDVKMKEKGDIPEGYSVSREKKERFSLILESASTNQTSMYLCASRPGARTGELFFGEGSRLTVL.

This clonotype was seen more than once but under ten times. This chain uses TRBV10-3 with TRBJ1-1; 8 bases match TRBD1. Germline CDR1 is ENHRY and CDR2 is SYGVKD. The CDR3 contains 15 residues. The V gene end was trimmed by 3 bases and the J gene end by 2 bases; junction bases not matched to a gene: 5. CDR3 protein: CAISDKQGVNTEAFF. CDR3 coding DNA: TGTGCCATCAGTGACAAACAGGGGGTAAACACTGAAGCTTTCTTT.

The chain couples TRBV3-1 to TRBJ2-2; D gene unclear. With 1 base removed from V and 6 bases from J, the gap between germline ends came to 6 bases. The CDR3 sequence is 13 residues long. Germline V gene sequence: CDR1 LGHDT, CDR2 YNNKEL (reference sequence). The CDR3: CASSQAVSGELFF. CDR3 nucleotides: TGTGCCAGCAGCCAAGCAGTCTCCGGGGAGCTGTTTTTT.

This clonotype was seen a handful of times. The genes are TRBV27 and TRBJ1-2; D not certain. Looked up from germline, CDR1 is MNHEY and CDR2 is SMNVEV (reference sequence). V was trimmed by 1 base and J by 6 bases, leaving 6 bases between them. The length of the CDR3 is 12 residues. CDR3 nucleotide sequence: TGTGCCAGCAGTTTATATGGGAATGGCTACACCTTC. Translated: CASSLYGNGYTF.

This clonotype has ten or more counts. The chain is built from TRBV4-3 and TRBJ2-1; 10 bases are a match to TRBD1. Germline CDR1 reads LGHNA; CDR2 reads YSLEER. This CDR3 comprises 16 residues. With 0 bases clipped from V and 9 bases from J, the junction kept 8 bases outside the gene matches. CDR3 bases: TGCGCCAGCAGCCAAGAAGGAGGGGGACAGGGGTCTGAGCAGTTCTTC. It translates to CASSQEGGGQGSEQFF.

This chain links TRBV7-2 with TRBJ2-1; D unresolved. Trimming stripped 5 bases from V and 13 bases from J, with 27 bases between. Germline V lookup: CDR1 SGHTA, CDR2 FQGNSA. The CDR3 has 16 amino acids. The CDR3 spells CASSLIGPNAQETQFF. CDR3 in DNA: TGTGCCAGCAGCCTCATCGGGCCAAACGCACAAGAGACCCAGTTCTTC.

The CDR3 DNA reads TGTGCCAGCAGTGACTCAGGCAGGGGCTCTGGGGCCAACGTCCTGACTTTC. Translated, it gives CASSDSGRGSGANVLTF. V is TRBV6-4 and J is TRBJ2-6, with TRBD1 as a possible D gene (6 bases). Trimming took 0 bases from V and 0 from J, leaving 9 bases between them. The CDR3 covers 17 residues. Germline assignment: CDR1 MRHNA and CDR2 SNTAGT.

V is TRBV9 and J is TRBJ1-2; D unclear. In germline, CDR1 is SGDLS, CDR2 YYNGEE. Trimming removed 6 bases from V and 6 bases from J, with 15 bases in between. The CDR3 contains 13 residues. In DNA form, the CDR3 reads TGTGCCAGCACCACCGACGATGGAGATGGCTACACCTTC. This gives the protein CASTTDDGDGYTF. Supplemented by reference TRBV9 and TRBJ1-2, the full variable domain reads DSGVTQTPKHLITATGQRVTLRCSPRSGDLSVYWYQQSLDQGLQFLIQYYNGEERAKGNILERFSAQQFPDLHSELNLSSLELGDSALYFCASTTDDGDGYTFGSGTRLTVV.

This clonotype has a count of ten or more. V and J are TRBV4-2 and TRBJ2-5; TRBD2 agrees at 10 bases. The germline V gene encodes CDR1 LGHNA and CDR2 YNFKEQ. The CDR3 covers 14 residues. Trimming removed 1 base from V and 4 bases from J; junction bases left unmatched: 0. The CDR3 coding sequence is TGTGCCAGCAGCCAAGTAGCGGGGGGAGAGACCCAGTACTTC. Translation gives CASSQVAGGETQYF.

As to this clonotype: This may come from a read error, since a much larger clone is one base off. The chain is built from TRBV5-5 and TRBJ1-2; D perhaps matches TRBD1 (5 bases). Trimming pared 4 bases from V and 10 bases from J, leaving 20 bases between. CDR3 length: 14 amino acids. The germline V gene has CDR1 SGHKS and CDR2 YYEKEE (reference sequence). CDR3 sequence (DNA): TGTGCCAGCAGCGTTCGACAGAGTCAGAGTGACTACACCTTC. Translation gives CASSVRQSQSDYTF.